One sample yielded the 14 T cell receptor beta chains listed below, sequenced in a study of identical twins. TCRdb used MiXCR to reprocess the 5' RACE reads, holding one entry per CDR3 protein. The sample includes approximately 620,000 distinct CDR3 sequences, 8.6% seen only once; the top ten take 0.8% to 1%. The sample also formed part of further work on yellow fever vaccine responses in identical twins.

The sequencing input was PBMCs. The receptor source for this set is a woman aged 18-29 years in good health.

In nucleotides, the CDR3 is TGCAGTGCTAGCACGGCGGCGTGGACCCAGTACTTC. Amino acid sequence: CSASTAAWTQYF. The chain uses TRBV20-1 and TRBJ2-5; no definite D call. The germline V and J ends were trimmed by 3 bases and 7 bases, with 12 bases remaining between them. Germline values: CDR1 DFQATT, CDR2 SNEGSKA (reference sequence). The CDR3 covers 12 residues.

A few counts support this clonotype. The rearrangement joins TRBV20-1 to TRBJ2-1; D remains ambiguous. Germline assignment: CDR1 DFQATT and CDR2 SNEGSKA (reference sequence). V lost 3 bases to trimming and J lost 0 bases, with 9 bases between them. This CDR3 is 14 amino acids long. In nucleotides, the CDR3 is TGCAGTGCTAGCGAGAGGCTCTCCTACAATGAGCAGTTCTTC. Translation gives CSASERLSYNEQFF.

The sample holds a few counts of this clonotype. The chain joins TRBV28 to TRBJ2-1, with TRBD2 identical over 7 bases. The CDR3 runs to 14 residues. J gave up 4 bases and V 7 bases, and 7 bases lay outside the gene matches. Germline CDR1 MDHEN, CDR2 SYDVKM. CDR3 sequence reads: CASTRDYLYNEQFF. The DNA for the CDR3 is TGTGCCAGCACCCGGGACTATTTATACAATGAGCAGTTCTTC.

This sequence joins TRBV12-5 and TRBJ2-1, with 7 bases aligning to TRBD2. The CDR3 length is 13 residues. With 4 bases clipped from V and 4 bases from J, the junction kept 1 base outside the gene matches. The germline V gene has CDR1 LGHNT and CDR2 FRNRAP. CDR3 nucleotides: TGTGCTAGTGGTTCGGGACTATACAATGAGCAGTTCTTC. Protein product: CASGSGLYNEQFF.

CDR3 sequence reads: CSVVLGTGFSYEQYF. The CDR3 coding sequence is TGCAGCGTTGTCCTCGGGACAGGGTTTTCCTACGAGCAGTACTTC. The chain combines TRBV29-1 with TRBJ2-7; 9 nucleotides agree with TRBD1. After removal of 4 bases from V and 1 base from J, the junction contained 8 bases not matched to a gene. Germline V CDR1 and CDR2: SQVTM, ANQGSEA. The CDR3 covers 15 residues.

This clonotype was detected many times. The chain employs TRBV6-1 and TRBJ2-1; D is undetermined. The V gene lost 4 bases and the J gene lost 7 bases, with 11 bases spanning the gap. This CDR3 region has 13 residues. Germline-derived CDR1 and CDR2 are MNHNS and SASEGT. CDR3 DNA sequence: TGTGCCAGCAGTGGGGCCCGTTTGAATGAGCAGTTCTTC. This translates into CASSGARLNEQFF.

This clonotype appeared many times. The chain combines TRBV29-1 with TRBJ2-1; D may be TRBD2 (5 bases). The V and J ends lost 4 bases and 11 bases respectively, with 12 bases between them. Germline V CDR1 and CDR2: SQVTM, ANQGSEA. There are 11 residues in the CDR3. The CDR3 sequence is CSVVPDSKQFF. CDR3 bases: TGCAGCGTTGTTCCGGACTCTAAGCAGTTCTTC.

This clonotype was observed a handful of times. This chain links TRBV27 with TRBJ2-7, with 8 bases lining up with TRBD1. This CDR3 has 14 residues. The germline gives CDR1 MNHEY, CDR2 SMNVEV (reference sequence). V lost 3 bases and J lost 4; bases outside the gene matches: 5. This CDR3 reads CASSLDRVMYEQYF. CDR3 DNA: TGTGCCAGCAGTTTGGACAGGGTCATGTACGAGCAGTACTTC.

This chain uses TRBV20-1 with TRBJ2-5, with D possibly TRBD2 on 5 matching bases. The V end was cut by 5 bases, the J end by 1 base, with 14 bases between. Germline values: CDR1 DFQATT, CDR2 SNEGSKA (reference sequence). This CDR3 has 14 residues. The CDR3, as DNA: TGCAGTGCTCCAGCCTGGGGAGTCCAAGAGACCCAGTACTTC. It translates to CSAPAWGVQETQYF.

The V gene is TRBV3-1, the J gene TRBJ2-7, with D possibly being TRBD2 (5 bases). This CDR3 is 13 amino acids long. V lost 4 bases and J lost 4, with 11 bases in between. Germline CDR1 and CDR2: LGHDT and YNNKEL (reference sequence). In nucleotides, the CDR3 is TGTGCCAGCAGCCCCATCGGGATGTACGAGCAGTACTTC. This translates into CASSPIGMYEQYF.

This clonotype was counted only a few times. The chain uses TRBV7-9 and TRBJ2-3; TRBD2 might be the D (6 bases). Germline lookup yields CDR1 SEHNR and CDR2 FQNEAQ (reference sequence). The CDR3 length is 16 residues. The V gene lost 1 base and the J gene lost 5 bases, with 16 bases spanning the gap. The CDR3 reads CASSLGTGRRGDTQYF. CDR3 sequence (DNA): TGTGCCAGCAGCTTAGGGACCGGACGGCGGGGAGATACGCAGTATTTT.

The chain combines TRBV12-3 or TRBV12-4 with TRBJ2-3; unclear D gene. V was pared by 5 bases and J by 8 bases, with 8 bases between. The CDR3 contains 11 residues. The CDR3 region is CASSIEGTQYF. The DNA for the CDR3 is TGTGCCAGCAGTATAGAAGGTACGCAGTATTTT.

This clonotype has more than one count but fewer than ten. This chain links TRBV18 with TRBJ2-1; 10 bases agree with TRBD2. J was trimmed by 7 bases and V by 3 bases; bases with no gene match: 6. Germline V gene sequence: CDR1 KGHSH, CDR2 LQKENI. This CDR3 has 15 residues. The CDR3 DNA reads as TGTGCCAGCTCACCGGGAGGACTAGCGGAAAATGAGCAGTTCTTC. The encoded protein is CASSPGGLAENEQFF.

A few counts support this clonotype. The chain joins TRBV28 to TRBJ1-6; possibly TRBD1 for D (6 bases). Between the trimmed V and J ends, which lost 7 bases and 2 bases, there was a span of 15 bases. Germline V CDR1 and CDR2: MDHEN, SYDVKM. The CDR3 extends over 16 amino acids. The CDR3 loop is CASIPAGGTYNSPLHF. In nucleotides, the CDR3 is TGTGCCAGCATCCCAGCCGGGGGCACCTATAATTCACCCCTCCACTTT.